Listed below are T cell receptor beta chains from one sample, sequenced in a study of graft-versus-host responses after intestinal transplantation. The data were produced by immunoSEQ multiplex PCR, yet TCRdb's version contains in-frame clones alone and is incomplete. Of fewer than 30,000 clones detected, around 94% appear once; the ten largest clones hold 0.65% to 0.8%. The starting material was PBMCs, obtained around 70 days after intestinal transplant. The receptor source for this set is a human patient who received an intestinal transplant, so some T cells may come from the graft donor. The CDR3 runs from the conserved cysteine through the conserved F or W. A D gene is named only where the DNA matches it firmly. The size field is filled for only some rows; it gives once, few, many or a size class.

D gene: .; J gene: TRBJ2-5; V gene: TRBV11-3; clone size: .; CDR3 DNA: TGTGCCAGCAGCACCCGACAGTTTCAAGAGACCCAGTACTTC; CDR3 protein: CASSTRQFQETQYF
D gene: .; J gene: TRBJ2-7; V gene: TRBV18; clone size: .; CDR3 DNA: TGTGCCAGCTCTGACCCGGGCGGGGTAAGCTCCTACGAGCAGTACTTC; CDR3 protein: CASSDPGGVSSYEQYF
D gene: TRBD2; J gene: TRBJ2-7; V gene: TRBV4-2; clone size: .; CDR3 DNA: TGTGCCAGCAGCCGGGTGGCTAGCGGCAGACGGGTTTTCTACGAGCAGTACTTC; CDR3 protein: CASSRVASGRRVFYEQYF
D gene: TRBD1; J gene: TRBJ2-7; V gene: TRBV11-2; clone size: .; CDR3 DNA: TGTGCCAGCAGCTTAGTAAGGACAGGGTTTACCTACGAGCAGTACTTC; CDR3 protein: CASSLVRTGFTYEQYF
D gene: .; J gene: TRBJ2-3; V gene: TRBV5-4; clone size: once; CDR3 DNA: TGTGCCAGCAGCTTGGTTGGTCTGGGGGCGCCCGATACGCAGTATTTT; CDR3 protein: CASSLVGLGAPDTQYF
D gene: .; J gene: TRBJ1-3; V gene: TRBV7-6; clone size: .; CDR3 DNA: TGTGCCAGCAGCTTAGCCAGCGGCGGCTTCGTTGGCACCATATATTTT; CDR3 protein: CASSLASGGFVGTIYF
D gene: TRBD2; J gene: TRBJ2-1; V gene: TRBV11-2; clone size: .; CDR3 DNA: TGTGCCAGCAGCTGGGCGGGAGATGAGCAGTTCTTC; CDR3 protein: CASSWAGDEQFF
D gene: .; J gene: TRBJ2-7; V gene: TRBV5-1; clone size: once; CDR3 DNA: TGCGCCAGCAGGGGGCAGTCATCCTACGAGCAGTACTTC; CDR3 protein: CASRGQSSYEQYF
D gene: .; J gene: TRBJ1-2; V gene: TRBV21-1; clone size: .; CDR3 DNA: TGTGCCAGCAGCGGAAAGACCTATGGCTACACCTTC; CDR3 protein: CASSGKTYGYTF
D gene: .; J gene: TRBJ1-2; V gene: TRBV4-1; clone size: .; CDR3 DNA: TGCGCCAGCAGCCAAGTCCTGGGACGGGGCTACACCTTC; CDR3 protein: CASSQVLGRGYTF
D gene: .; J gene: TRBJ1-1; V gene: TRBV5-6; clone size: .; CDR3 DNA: TGTGCCAGCAGCTTGTATAATCTCGCTGAAGCTTTCTTT; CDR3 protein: CASSLYNLAEAFF
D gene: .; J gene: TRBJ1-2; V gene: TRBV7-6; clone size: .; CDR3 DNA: TGTGCCAGCAGCTCGTGGGGTTATCGTGGCTACACCTTC; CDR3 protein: CASSSWGYRGYTF
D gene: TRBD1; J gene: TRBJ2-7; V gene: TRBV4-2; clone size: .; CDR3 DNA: TGTGCCAGCAGCCTACAGGGGAGCTCCTACGAGCAGTACTTC; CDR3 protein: CASSLQGSSYEQYF
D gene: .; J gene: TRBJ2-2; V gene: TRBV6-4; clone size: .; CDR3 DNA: TGTGCCAGCCGTGAAAACACCGGGGAGCTGTTTTTT; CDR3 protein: CASRENTGELFF
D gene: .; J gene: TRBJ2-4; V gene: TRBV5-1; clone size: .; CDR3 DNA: TGCGCCAGCAGCCCCGAGCTAGCCAAAAACATTCAGTACTTC; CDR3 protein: CASSPELAKNIQYF
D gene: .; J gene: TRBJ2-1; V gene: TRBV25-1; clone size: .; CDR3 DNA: TGTGCCAGCAGGTCGGCCGCCTACAATGAGCAGTTCTTC; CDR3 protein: CASRSAAYNEQFF
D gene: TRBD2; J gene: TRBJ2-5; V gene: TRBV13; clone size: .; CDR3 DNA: TGTGCCAGCAGCTCCACTAGCGGGGGGTACCAAGAGACCCAGTACTTC; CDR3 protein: CASSSTSGGYQETQYF
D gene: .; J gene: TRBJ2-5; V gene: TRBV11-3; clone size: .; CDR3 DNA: TGTGCCAGCAGCCTATCGCGGCAAGAGACCCAGTACTTC; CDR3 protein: CASSLSRQETQYF
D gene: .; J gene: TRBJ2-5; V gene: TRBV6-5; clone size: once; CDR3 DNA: TGTGCCAGCAGTTACTCGACGGCAGGCCAAGAGACCCAGTACTTC; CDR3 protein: CASSYSTAGQETQYF
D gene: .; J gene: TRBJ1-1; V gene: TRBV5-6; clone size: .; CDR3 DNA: TGTGCCAGCAGCTTGGACGGGGTGTTGGCTTTCTTT; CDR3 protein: CASSLDGVLAFF
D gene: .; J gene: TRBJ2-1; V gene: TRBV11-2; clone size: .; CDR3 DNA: TGTGCCAGCAGCTTAGAGGGGGGGCCTCACAATGAGCAGTTCTTC; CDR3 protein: CASSLEGGPHNEQFF
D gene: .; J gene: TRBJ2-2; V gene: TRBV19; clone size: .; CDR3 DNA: TGTGCCAGTATTGGGGTTTCGGGGTCCGGGGAGCTGTTTTTT; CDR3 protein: CASIGVSGSGELFF
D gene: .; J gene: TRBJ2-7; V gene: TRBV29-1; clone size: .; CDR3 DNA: TGCAGCGTTGACGTGCCTGAGGGGGAGCAGTACTTC; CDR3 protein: CSVDVPEGEQYF
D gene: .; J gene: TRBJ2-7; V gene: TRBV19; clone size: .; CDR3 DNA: TGTGCCAGTAGTATTTTGCCAGGGGACGAGCAGTACTTC; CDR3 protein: CASSILPGDEQYF
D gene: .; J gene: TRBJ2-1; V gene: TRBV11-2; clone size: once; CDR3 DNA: TGTGCCAGCAGCTTATTAGTCTACAAAGGGCAGTTCTTC; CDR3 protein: CASSLLVYKGQFF
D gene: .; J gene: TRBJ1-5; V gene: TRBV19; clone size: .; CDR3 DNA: TGTGCCAGTAGTATAGATTGGGATCCGGACGGTAATCAGCCCCAGCATTTT; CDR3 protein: CASSIDWDPDGNQPQHF
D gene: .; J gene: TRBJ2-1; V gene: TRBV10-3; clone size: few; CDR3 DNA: TGTGCCATCAGTGGGGCAGGCTCCTACAATGAGCAGTTCTTC; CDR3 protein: CAISGAGSYNEQFF
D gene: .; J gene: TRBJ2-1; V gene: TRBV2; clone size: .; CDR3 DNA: TGTGCCAGCAGACGGTTCCGCCTACAGGGTAGCTACAATGAGCAGTTCTTC; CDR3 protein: CASRRFRLQGSYNEQFF
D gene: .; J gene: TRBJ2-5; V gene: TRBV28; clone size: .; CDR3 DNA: TGTGCCAGCAGTTCCCCCCAGGTTGATCAAGAGACCCAGTACTTC; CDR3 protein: CASSSPQVDQETQYF
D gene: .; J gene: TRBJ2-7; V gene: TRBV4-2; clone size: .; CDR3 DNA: TGTGCCAGCAGCCAAGATAGGCAGATCTACGAGCAGTACTTC; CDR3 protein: CASSQDRQIYEQYF
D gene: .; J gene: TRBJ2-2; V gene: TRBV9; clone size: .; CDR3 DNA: TGTGCCAGCAGCGTAGAGGGGGGCCCCGGGGAGCTGTTTTTT; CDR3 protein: CASSVEGGPGELFF
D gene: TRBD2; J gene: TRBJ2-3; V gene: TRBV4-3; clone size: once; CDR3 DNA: TGCGCCAGCAGCCCTGGACTAGCCACAGATACGCAGTATTTT; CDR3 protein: CASSPGLATDTQYF
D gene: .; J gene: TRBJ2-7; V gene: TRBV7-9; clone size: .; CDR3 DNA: TGTGCCAGCAGCTTGAACTCCTACGAGCAGTACTTC; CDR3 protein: CASSLNSYEQYF
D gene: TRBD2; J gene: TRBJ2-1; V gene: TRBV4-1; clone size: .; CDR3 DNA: TGCGCCAGCAGCCAAGTTCTGCGGGGGGCTAGCTCCTACAATGAGCAGTTCTTC; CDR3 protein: CASSQVLRGASSYNEQFF
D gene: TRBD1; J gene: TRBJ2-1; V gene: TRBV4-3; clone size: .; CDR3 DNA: TGCGCCAGCAGCCAAGATCTGGTGACAGGGGCCTACAATGAGCAGTTCTTC; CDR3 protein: CASSQDLVTGAYNEQFF
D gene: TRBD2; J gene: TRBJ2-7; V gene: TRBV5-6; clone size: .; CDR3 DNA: TGTGCCAGCAGCTTGTATGCAGGACTAGCGACCTACGAGCAGTACTTC; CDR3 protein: CASSLYAGLATYEQYF
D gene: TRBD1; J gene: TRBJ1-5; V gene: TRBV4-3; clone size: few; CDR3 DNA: TGCGCCAGCAGCCAGGACAGGGAGGGCAATCAGCCCCAGCATTTT; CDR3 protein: CASSQDREGNQPQHF
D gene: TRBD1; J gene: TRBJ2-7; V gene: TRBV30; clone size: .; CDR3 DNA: TGTGCCTGGAGTGCCGGGACAGGGCTTTTACTCGAGCAGTACTTC; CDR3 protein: CAWSAGTGLLLEQYF
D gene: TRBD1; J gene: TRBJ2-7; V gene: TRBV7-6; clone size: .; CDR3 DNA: TGTGCCAGCAGCTTCGGGACAAGACAGGGAATTATCTACGAGCAGTACTTC; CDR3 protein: CASSFGTRQGIIYEQYF
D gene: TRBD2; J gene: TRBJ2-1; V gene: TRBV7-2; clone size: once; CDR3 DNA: TGTGCCAGCAGCTTAAGCGGGAGGAATGAGCAGTTCTTC; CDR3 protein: CASSLSGRNEQFF
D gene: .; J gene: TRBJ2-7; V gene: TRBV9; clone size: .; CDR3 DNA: TGTGCCAGCAGCTTTTCCGGGACGATGAGTTACTACGAGCAGTACTTC; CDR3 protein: CASSFSGTMSYYEQYF
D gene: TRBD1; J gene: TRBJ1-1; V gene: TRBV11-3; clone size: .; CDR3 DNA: TGTGCCAGCAGCTCACCGACAGGGAGGAACACTGAAGCTTTCTTT; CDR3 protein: CASSSPTGRNTEAFF
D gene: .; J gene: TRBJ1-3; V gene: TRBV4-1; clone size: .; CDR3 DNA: TGCGCCAGCAGCCAAGGGGGAAACACCATATATTTT; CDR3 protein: CASSQGGNTIYF
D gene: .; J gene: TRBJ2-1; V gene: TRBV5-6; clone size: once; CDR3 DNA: TGTGCCAGCAGCTGGGGGATTGGCAATGAGCAGTTCTTC; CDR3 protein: CASSWGIGNEQFF
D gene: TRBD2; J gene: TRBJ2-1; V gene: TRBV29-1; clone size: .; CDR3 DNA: TGCAGCTCCCCTGGGCTAGCGGGAGGAGAGTACAATGAGCAGTTCTTC; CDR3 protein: CSSPGLAGGEYNEQFF
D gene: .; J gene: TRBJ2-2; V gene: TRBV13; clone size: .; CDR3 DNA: TGTGCCAGCAGGAATGTCTATCGCTACTACACCGGGGAGCTGTTTTTT; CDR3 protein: CASRNVYRYYTGELFF
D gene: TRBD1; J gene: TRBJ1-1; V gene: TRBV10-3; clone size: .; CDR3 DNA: TGTGCAATCAGTGAGACAGGGTATACTGAAGCTTTCTTT; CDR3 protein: CAISETGYTEAFF
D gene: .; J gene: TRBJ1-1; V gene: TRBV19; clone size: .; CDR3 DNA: TGTGCCAGTAGGACAGGGAACACTGAAGCTTTCTTT; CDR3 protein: CASRTGNTEAFF
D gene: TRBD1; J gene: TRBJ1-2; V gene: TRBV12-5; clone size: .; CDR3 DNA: TGTGCTAGTGGTTTGGTGAGGGACAGGGGGTATGGCTACACCTTC; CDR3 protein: CASGLVRDRGYGYTF
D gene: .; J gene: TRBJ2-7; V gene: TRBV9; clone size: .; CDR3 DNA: TGTGCCAGCAGCCCCGGTTCGGGAGCCCAATACGAGCAGTACTTC; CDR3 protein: CASSPGSGAQYEQYF
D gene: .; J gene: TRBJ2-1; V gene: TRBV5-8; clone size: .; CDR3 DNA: TGTGCCAGCAGCTTTTCGGCAGGGGGGTCGAATGAGCAGTTCTTC; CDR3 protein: CASSFSAGGSNEQFF